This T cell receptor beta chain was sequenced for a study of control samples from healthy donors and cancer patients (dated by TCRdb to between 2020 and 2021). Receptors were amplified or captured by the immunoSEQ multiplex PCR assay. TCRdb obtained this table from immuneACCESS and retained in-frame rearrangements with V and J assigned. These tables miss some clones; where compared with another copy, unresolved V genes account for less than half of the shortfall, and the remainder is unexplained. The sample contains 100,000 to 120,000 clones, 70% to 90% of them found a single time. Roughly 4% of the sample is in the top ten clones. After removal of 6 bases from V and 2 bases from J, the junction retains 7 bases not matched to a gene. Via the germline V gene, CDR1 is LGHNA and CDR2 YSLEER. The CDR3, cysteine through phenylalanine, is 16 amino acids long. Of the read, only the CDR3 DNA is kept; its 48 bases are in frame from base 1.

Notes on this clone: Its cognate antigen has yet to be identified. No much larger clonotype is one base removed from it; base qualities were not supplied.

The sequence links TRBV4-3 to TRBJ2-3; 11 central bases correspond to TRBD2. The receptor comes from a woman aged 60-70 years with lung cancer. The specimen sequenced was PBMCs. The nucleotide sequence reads TGCGCCAGCAGACCTGGGACTAGCGGTTTCACAGATACGCAGTATTTT. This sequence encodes CASRPGTSGFTDTQYF.